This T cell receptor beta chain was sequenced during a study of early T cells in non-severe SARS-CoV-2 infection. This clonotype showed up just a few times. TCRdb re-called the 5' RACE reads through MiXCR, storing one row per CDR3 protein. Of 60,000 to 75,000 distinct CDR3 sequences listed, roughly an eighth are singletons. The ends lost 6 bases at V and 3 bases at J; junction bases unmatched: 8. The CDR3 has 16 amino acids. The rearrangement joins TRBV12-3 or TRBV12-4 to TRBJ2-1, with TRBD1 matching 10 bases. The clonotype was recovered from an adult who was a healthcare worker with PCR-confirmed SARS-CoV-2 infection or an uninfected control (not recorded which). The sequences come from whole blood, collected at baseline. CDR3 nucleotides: TGTGCCAGCAGGGAATCCGGGACAGGGGTCTACAATGAGCAGTTCTTC. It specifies CASRESGTGVYNEQFF.